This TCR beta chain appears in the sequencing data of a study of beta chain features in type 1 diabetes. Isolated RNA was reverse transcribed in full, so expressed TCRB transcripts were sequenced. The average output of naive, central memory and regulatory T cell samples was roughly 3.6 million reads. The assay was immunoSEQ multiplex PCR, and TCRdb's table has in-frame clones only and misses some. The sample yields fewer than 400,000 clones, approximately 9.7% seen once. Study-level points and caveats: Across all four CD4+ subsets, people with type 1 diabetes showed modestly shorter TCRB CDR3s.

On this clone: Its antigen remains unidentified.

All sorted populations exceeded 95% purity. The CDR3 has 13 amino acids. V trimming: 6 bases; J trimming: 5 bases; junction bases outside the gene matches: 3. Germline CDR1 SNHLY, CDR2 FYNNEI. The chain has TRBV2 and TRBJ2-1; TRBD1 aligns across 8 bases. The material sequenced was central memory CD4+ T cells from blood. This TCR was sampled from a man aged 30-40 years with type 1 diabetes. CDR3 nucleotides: TGTGCCAGCAGCGGACAGGGAGACAATGAGCAGTTCTTC. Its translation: CASSGQGDNEQFF.